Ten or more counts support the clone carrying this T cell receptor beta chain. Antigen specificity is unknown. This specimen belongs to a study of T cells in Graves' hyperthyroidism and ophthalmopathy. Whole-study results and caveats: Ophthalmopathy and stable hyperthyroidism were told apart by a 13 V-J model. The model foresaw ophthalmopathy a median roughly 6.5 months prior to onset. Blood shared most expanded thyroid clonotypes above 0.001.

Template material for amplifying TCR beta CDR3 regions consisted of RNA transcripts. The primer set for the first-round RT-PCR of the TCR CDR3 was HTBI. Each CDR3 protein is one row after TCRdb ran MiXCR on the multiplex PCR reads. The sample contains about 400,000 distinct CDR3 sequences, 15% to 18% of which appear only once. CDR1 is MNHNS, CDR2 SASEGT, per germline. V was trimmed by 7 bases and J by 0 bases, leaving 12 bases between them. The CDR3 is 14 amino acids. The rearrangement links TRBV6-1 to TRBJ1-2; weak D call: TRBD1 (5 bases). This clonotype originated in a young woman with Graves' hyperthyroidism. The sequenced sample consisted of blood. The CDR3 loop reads CASKKAGPNYGYTF. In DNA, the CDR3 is TGTGCCAGCAAGAAGGCAGGGCCTAACTATGGCTACACCTTC.